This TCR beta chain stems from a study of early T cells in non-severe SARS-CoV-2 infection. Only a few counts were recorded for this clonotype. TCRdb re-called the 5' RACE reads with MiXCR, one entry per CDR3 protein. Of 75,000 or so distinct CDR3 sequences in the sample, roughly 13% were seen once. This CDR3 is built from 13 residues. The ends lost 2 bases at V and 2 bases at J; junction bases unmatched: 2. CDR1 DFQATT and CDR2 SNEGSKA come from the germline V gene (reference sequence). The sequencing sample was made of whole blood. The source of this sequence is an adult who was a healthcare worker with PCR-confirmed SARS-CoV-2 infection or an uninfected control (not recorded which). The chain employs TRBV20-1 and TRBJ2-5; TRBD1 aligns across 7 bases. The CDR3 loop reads CSARTTGQETQYF. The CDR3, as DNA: TGCAGTGCTAGAACGACAGGGCAAGAGACCCAGTACTTC.